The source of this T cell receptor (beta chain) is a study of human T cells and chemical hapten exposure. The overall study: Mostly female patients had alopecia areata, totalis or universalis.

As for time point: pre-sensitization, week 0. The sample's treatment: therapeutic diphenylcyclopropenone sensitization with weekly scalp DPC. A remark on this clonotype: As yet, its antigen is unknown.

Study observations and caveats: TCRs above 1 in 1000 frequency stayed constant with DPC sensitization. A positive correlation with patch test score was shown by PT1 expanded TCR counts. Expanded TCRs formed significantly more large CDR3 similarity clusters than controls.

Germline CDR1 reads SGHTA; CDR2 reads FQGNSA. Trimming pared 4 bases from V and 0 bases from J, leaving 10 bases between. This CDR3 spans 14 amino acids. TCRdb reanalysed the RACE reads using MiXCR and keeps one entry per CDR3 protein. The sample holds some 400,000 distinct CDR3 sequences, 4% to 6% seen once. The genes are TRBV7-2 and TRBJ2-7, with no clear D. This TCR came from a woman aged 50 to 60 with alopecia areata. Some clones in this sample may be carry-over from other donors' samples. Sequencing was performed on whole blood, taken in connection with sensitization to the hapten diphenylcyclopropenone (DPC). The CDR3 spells CASSYHGYSYEQYF. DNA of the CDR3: TGTGCCAGCAGCTACCACGGGTACTCCTACGAGCAGTACTTC.